The 2 T cell receptor beta chains listed next were all sequenced from one sample in a study of T-cell reconstitution after alpha-beta-depleted transplantation in children. Preparation of the TCRbeta library used unique molecular identifiers. TCRdb processed the PCR reads anew with MiXCR; each CDR3 protein has one entry. The sample carries about 610,000 distinct CDR3 sequences, over 9.5% recorded once. The source was PBMCs from the stem cell graft donor, collected from the stem cell graft. All receptors derive from a human donor who donated a stem cell graft to a child with acute myeloid leukemia.

This clonotype was seen only a few times. The J gene is TRBJ2-2, the V gene TRBV24-1; the match to TRBD1 covers 8 bases. The CDR3 sequence is 17 residues long. V lost 2 bases and J lost 4; bases outside the gene matches: 8. Germline V lookup: CDR1 KGHDR, CDR2 SFDVKD. This CDR3 reads CATSDSWDRWATGELFF. Written as DNA, the CDR3 is TGTGCCACCAGTGATTCGTGGGACAGGTGGGCCACCGGGGAGCTGTTTTTT.

This clonotype was counted between two and nine times. The CDR3 DNA sequence: TGCAGTGCTAGTTCCCTGAGCTCCTACAATGAGCAGTTCTTC. The encoded protein is CSASSLSSYNEQFF. The gene calls are TRBV20-1 and TRBJ2-1; D unclear. The CDR3 consists of 14 residues. CDR1 and CDR2 from the germline V gene are DFQATT and SNEGSKA (reference sequence). V gave up 3 bases and J gave up 0 bases, with 9 bases separating them.